This is a list of T cell receptor beta chains from one sample in a study of blood T cell repertoires in COVID-19. Profiled with immunoSEQ multiplex PCR; TCRdb holds only in-frame clones, not every one. This sample has 150,000 to 200,000 clones; approximately 90% occur once, and the top ten carry approximately 2%. Sequences were obtained from PBMCs or T cells enriched from blood (not recorded which). These receptors all stem from a woman in her twenties or thirties who had recovered from COVID-19. CDR3s include the opening cysteine and the closing phenylalanine or tryptophan. Fields, in order: D gene, V gene, J gene, clone size, CDR3 protein, CDR3 DNA. A D gene is named only where the DNA matches it firmly. The size of a clone is reported for some rows only, either as once, few or many, or as a class for expanded clones.

D: TRBD1; V: TRBV5-8; J: TRBJ1-2; size: -; CDR3: CASSSRQGANGYTF; DNA: TGTGCCAGCAGCTCTCGACAGGGGGCCAACGGCTACACCTTC
D: TRBD2; V: TRBV6-6; J: TRBJ2-1; size: -; CDR3: CASSPTGGEQFF; DNA: TGTGCCAGCAGTCCCACGGGGGGTGAGCAGTTCTTC
D: -; V: TRBV7-9; J: TRBJ1-2; size: once; CDR3: CASNGSVGLWGYTF; DNA: TGTGCCAGCAACGGGTCGGTCGGACTTTGGGGCTACACCTTC
D: TRBD1; V: TRBV19; J: TRBJ2-1; size: -; CDR3: CASSIDGGTGWNEQFF; DNA: TGTGCCAGTAGTATAGATGGGGGGACAGGGTGGAATGAGCAGTTCTTC
D: TRBD1; V: TRBV11-3; J: TRBJ1-2; size: -; CDR3: CASSESTGYYGYTF; DNA: TGTGCCAGCAGCGAATCGACAGGGTACTATGGCTACACCTTC
D: TRBD2; V: TRBV11-3; J: TRBJ2-3; size: -; CDR3: CASSLGRGGEGDTQYF; DNA: TGTGCCAGCAGCTTAGGGCGGGGGGGCGAAGGAGATACGCAGTATTTT
D: TRBD1; V: TRBV4-1; J: TRBJ1-6; size: -; CDR3: CASSQAGQGINNSPLHF; DNA: TGCGCCAGCAGCCAGGCGGGACAGGGAATTAATAATTCACCCCTCCACTTT
D: TRBD1; V: TRBV5-3; J: TRBJ1-1; size: -; CDR3: CARSRDADRDYTEAFF; DNA: TGTGCCAGAAGTCGGGACGCGGACAGGGACTACACTGAAGCTTTCTTT
D: -; V: TRBV25-1; J: TRBJ1-6; size: -; CDR3: CASRAPSGKGSPLHF; DNA: TGTGCCAGCAGGGCCCCGTCCGGGAAAGGTTCACCCCTCCACTTT
D: -; V: TRBV27; J: TRBJ2-1; size: -; CDR3: CASSLDRGLNEQFF; DNA: TGTGCCAGCAGTTTAGATCGGGGTTTGAATGAGCAGTTCTTC
D: -; V: TRBV19; J: TRBJ1-2; size: -; CDR3: CASSIGPGLSPNYGYTF; DNA: TGTGCCAGTAGTATAGGCCCGGGACTCAGCCCGAACTATGGCTACACCTTC
D: -; V: TRBV4-1; J: TRBJ2-1; size: -; CDR3: CASSQGSYEQFF; DNA: TGCGCCAGCAGCCAAGGTAGTTATGAGCAGTTCTTC
D: TRBD2; V: TRBV7-8; J: TRBJ2-3; size: -; CDR3: CAILSGGMADTQYF; DNA: TGTGCCATCCTGTCGGGAGGGATGGCAGATACGCAGTATTTT
D: -; V: TRBV2; J: TRBJ2-7; size: once; CDR3: CASISRRPVGLTYEQYF; DNA: TGTGCCAGCATCTCCCGCCGGCCAGTGGGCCTCACCTACGAGCAGTACTTC
D: TRBD1; V: TRBV4-1; J: TRBJ2-1; size: -; CDR3: CASSHPRDSSEYNEQFF; DNA: TGCGCCAGCAGTCACCCCAGGGACAGTAGCGAGTACAATGAGCAGTTCTTC
D: TRBD1; V: TRBV7-6; J: TRBJ1-5; size: -; CDR3: CASSSRTGYNQPQHF; DNA: TGTGCCAGCAGCTCCCGGACAGGATACAATCAGCCCCAGCATTTT
D: -; V: TRBV30; J: TRBJ1-3; size: -; CDR3: CAWSVGGTGNTIYF; DNA: TGTGCCTGGAGTGTCGGGGGGACTGGAAACACCATATATTTT
D: -; V: TRBV4-1; J: TRBJ1-3; size: -; CDR3: CASSQEGGDSGNTIYF; DNA: TGCGCCAGCAGCCAAGAGGGGGGGGACTCTGGAAACACCATATATTTT
D: -; V: TRBV21-1; J: TRBJ2-3; size: -; CDR3: CASSKEGTGADTQYF; DNA: TGTGCCAGCAGCAAAGAGGGGACAGGGGCGGATACGCAGTATTTT
D: TRBD1; V: TRBV7-2; J: TRBJ1-5; size: -; CDR3: CASSLGKGARDNQPQHF; DNA: TGTGCCAGCAGCCTTGGGAAGGGGGCTCGAGACAATCAGCCCCAGCATTTT
D: -; V: TRBV9; J: TRBJ2-2; size: -; CDR3: CASMGGLDTGELFF; DNA: TGTGCCAGCATGGGGGGGCTCGACACCGGGGAGCTGTTTTTT
D: -; V: TRBV7-3; J: TRBJ2-7; size: few; CDR3: CASSLRDSGPEQYF; DNA: TGTGCCAGCAGCTTGCGGGACAGCGGCCCCGAGCAGTACTTC
D: TRBD1; V: TRBV4-2; J: TRBJ2-7; size: -; CDR3: CASSQVRTGADDEQYF; DNA: TGTGCCAGCAGCCAAGTTCGGACAGGGGCGGACGACGAGCAGTACTTC
D: TRBD2; V: TRBV28; J: TRBJ2-1; size: -; CDR3: CASCGEGSSYNEQFF; DNA: TGTGCCAGCTGTGGGGAGGGGAGCTCCTACAATGAGCAGTTCTTC
D: -; V: TRBV6-5; J: TRBJ1-6; size: -; CDR3: CASSFPNSNSPLHF; DNA: TGTGCCAGCAGTTTTCCCAACAGCAATTCACCCCTCCACTTT
D: TRBD1; V: TRBV4-3; J: TRBJ1-1; size: once; CDR3: CASSQDTSPGGTEAFF; DNA: TGCGCCAGCAGCCAAGATACCTCCCCAGGGGGCACTGAAGCTTTCTTT
D: -; V: TRBV18; J: TRBJ2-1; size: -; CDR3: CASSDGTTDEQFF; DNA: TGTGCCAGCTCGGACGGGACAACCGATGAGCAGTTCTTC
D: -; V: TRBV6-1; J: TRBJ1-5; size: -; CDR3: CASSEALGGGRQPQHF; DNA: TGTGCCAGCAGTGAAGCGCTTGGGGGAGGACGTCAGCCCCAGCATTTT
D: TRBD1; V: TRBV5-1; J: TRBJ2-7; size: -; CDR3: CASSPGTENYEQYF; DNA: TGCGCCAGCAGCCCCGGGACAGAGAATTACGAGCAGTACTTC
D: -; V: TRBV7-3; J: TRBJ2-3; size: -; CDR3: CASSLSPVVSTDTQYF; DNA: TGTGCCAGCAGCTTAAGTCCCGTCGTGAGCACAGATACGCAGTATTTT
D: -; V: TRBV6-2/TRBV6-3; J: TRBJ2-1; size: -; CDR3: CASSDPTGHSLYEQFF; DNA: TGTGCCAGCAGTGACCCGACGGGACACAGTCTCTATGAGCAGTTCTTC
D: -; V: TRBV28; J: TRBJ1-1; size: -; CDR3: CASSPGGARGTEAFF; DNA: TGTGCCAGCAGTCCGGGGGGGGCCAGGGGCACTGAAGCTTTCTTT
D: TRBD2; V: TRBV10-2; J: TRBJ2-7; size: -; CDR3: CASGVRGNYEQYF; DNA: TGCGCCAGCGGGGTGCGGGGGAACTACGAGCAGTACTTC
D: -; V: TRBV28; J: TRBJ1-2; size: -; CDR3: CASSPRGYGYTF; DNA: TGTGCCAGCAGTCCCCGAGGGTATGGCTACACCTTC
D: -; V: TRBV18; J: TRBJ1-1; size: -; CDR3: CASSQGSDTEAFF; DNA: TGTGCCAGCTCACAGGGGTCGGACACTGAAGCTTTCTTT